This T cell receptor (beta chain) came from a study of T cells in Graves' hyperthyroidism and ophthalmopathy. Germline CDR1 reads LGHDT; CDR2 reads YNNKEL (reference sequence). Trimming shortened V by 4 bases and J by 5 bases, and 9 bases separated the two germline ends. This CDR3 is built from 12 residues. Using RNA transcripts as the source, TCR beta CDR3 regions were amplified. Researchers ran a first-round RT-PCR on the TCR CDR3 using the HTBI primer set. TCRdb reanalysed the multiplex PCR reads using MiXCR and keeps one entry per CDR3 protein. The data contain 300,000 to 450,000 distinct CDR3 sequences, about 18% of them singletons.

The chain has TRBV3-1 and TRBJ2-7; D not resolved. The sequence was obtained from a man aged 18 to 30 with Graves' ophthalmopathy. The source material was blood. CDR3 nucleotides: TGTGCCAGCAGCCGACGGGCGGACGAGCAGTACTTC. Translated, it gives CASSRRADEQYF.